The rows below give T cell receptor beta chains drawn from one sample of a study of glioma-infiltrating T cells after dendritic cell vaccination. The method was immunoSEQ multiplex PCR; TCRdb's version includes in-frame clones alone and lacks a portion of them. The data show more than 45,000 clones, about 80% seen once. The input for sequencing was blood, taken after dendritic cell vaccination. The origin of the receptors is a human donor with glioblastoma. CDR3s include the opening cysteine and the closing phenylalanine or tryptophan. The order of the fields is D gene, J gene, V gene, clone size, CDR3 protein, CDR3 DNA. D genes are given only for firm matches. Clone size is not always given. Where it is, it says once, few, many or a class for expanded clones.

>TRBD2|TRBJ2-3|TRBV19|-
CASSPGLAGPLSSTDTQYF
TGTGCCAGTAGCCCGGGACTAGCGGGGCCTTTGTCTAGCACAGATACGCAGTATTTT
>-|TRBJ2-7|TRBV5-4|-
CASSFPTVTYEQYF
TGTGCCAGCAGCTTTCCGACAGTCACCTACGAGCAGTACTTC
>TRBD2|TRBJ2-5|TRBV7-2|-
CASRPTWSGGAWETQYF
TGTGCCAGCAGGCCAACTTGGAGCGGGGGGGCTTGGGAGACCCAGTACTTC
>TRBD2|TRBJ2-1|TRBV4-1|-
CASSPGPGLATSLSSYNEQFF
TGCGCCAGCAGCCCTGGGCCGGGACTAGCGACTAGCCTGAGCTCCTACAATGAGCAGTTCTTC
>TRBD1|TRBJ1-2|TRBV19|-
CASTLDRGLGYTF
TGTGCCAGTACCCTTGACAGGGGGCTTGGCTACACCTTC
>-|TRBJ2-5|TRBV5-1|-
CASSSGGETQYF
TGCGCCAGCAGTAGCGGCGGGGAGACCCAGTACTTC
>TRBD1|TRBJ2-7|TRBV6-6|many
CASSYLGTGDEQYF
TGTGCCAGCAGTTACCTGGGGACAGGGGACGAGCAGTACTTC
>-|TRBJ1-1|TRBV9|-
CASSAQGLNTEAFF
TGTGCCAGCAGCGCGCAGGGCCTTAACACTGAAGCTTTCTTT
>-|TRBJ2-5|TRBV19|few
CASSPAATGGYQETQYF
TGTGCCAGTAGTCCAGCCGCCACTGGGGGGTACCAAGAGACCCAGTACTTC
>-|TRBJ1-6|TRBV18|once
CASSPSSPGVSGSPLHF
TGTGCCAGCTCACCATCCTCCCCAGGGGTGTCTGGTTCACCCCTCCACTTT
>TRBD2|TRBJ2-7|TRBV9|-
CASSVAAGGLYEQYF
TGTGCCAGCAGCGTAGCAGCGGGGGGTCTCTACGAGCAGTACTTC
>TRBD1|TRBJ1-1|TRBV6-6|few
CASSYSRGTDTEAFF
TGTGCCAGCAGTTACTCGCGAGGGACAGACACTGAAGCTTTCTTT
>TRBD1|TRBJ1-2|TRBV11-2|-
CASSHPGQGTGYTF
TGTGCCAGCAGCCATCCGGGACAGGGCACTGGCTACACCTTC
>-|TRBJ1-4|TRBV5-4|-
CASSPNRGGHEKLFF
TGTGCCAGCAGCCCGAATAGGGGGGGGCATGAAAAACTGTTTTTT
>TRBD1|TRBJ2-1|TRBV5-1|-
CASSPTSDRAADEQFF
TGCGCCAGCAGCCCAACCTCGGACAGGGCAGCGGATGAGCAGTTCTTC
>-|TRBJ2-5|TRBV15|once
CATSREGGREQYF
TGTGCCACCAGCAGAGAAGGGGGCCGGGAGCAGTACTTC
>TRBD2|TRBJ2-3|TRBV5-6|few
CASSLAGAPDTQYF
TGTGCCAGCAGCCTAGCGGGGGCCCCGGATACGCAGTATTTT
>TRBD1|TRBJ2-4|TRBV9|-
CASSVRQGADIQYF
TGTGCCAGCAGCGTAAGACAGGGGGCAGACATTCAGTACTTC
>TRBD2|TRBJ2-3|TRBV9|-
CASDRGGLRVDTQYF
TGTGCCAGCGATCGGGGGGGATTGAGAGTAGATACGCAGTATTTT
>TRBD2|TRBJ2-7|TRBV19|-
CASRTTSGGAYEQYF
TGTGCCAGTAGGACAACTAGCGGGGGGGCCTACGAGCAGTACTTC
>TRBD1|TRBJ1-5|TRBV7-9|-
CASSLEGAAQPQHF
TGTGCCAGCAGCTTAGAGGGGGCAGCTCAGCCCCAGCATTTT
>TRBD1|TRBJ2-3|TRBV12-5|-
CASGLGAGTGYTDTQYF
TGTGCTAGTGGTTTGGGGGCCGGGACAGGGTACACAGATACGCAGTATTTT
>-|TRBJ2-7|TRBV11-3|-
CASSLGGGYEQYF
TGTGCCAGCAGCTTAGGGGGCGGCTACGAGCAGTACTTC
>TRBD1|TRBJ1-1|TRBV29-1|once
CSVGQGNTEAFF
TGCAGCGTTGGACAGGGAAACACTGAAGCTTTCTTT
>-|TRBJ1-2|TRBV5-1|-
CASSANREGSYSAF
TGCGCCAGCAGCGCTAACAGGGAGGGGTCCTATAGCGCCTTC
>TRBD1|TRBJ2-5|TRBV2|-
CASIRDSQETQYF
TGTGCCAGCATCCGGGACAGTCAAGAGACCCAGTACTTC
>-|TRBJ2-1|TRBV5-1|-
CASSLDRLSSYNEQFF
TGCGCCAGCAGCTTGGACAGGCTAAGCTCCTACAATGAGCAGTTCTTC
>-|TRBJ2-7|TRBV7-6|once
CASSLEPGWNYEQYF
TGTGCCAGCAGCTTAGAACCAGGGTGGAACTACGAGCAGTACTTC
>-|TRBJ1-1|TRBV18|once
CASSLSDREGTEAFF
TGTGCCAGCTCACTCTCGGACCGGGAGGGCACTGAAGCTTTCTTT
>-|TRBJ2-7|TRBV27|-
CASSPFEGAYEQYF
TGTGCCAGCAGTCCTTTCGAGGGGGCCTACGAGCAGTACTTC
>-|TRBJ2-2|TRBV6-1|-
CASSEQGGAGELFF
TGTGCCAGCAGTGAACAGGGCGGAGCCGGGGAGCTGTTTTTT
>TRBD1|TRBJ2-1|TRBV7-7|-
CASSKDRENEQFF
TGTGCTAGCAGCAAAGACAGGGAGAATGAGCAGTTCTTC
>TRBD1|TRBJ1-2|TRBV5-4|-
CASSLPGQSNYGYTF
TGTGCCAGCAGCTTGCCGGGACAGTCTAACTATGGCTACACCTTC
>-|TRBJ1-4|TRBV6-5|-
CASSYSGVGGEKLFF
TGTGCCAGCAGTTACAGTGGGGTGGGAGGGGAAAAACTGTTTTTT
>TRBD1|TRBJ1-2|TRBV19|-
CASSPTNRQGYGYTF
TGTGCCAGTAGTCCCACCAATCGACAGGGCTATGGCTACACCTTC
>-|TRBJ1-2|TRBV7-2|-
CASSPFRHAVTGYTF
TGTGCCAGCAGCCCCTTTCGACACGCCGTAACGGGCTACACCTTC
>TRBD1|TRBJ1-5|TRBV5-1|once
CASSLGDRDSNQPQHF
TGCGCCAGCAGCTTGGGGGACAGGGACAGCAATCAGCCCCAGCATTTT
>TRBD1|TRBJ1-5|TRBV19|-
CASSPQSTGRDQPQHF
TGTGCCAGTAGTCCCCAATCGACAGGGCGGGATCAGCCCCAGCATTTT
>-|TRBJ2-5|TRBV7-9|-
CASSWTEETQYF
TGTGCCAGCAGCTGGACAGAAGAGACCCAGTACTTC
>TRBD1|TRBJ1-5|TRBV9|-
CASSADRVSQPQHF
TGTGCCAGCAGCGCCGACAGGGTTAGTCAGCCCCAGCATTTT
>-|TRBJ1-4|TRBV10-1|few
CASSRQGDEKLFF
TGCGCCAGTAGCCGTCAGGGTGATGAAAAACTGTTTTTT
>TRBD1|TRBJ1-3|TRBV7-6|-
CASSHTGANTIYF
TGTGCCAGCAGCCATACAGGGGCTAACACCATATATTTT
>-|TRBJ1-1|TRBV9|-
CASSVSAGYTEAFF
TGTGCCAGCAGCGTCTCGGCAGGCTACACTGAAGCTTTCTTT
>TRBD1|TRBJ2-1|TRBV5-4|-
CASSLAPGGSYNEQFF
TGTGCCAGCAGCTTGGCCCCAGGGGGCTCCTACAATGAGCAGTTCTTC